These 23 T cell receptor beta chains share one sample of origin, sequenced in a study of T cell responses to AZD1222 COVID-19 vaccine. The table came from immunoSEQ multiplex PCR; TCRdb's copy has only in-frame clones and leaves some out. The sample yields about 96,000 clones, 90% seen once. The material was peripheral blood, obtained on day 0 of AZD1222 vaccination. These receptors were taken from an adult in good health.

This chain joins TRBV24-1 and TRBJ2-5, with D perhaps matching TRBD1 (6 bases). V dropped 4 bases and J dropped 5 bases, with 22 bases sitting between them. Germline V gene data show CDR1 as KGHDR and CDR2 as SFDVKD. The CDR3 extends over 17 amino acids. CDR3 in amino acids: CATSDPQGPLRGETQYF. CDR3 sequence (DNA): TGTGCCACCAGTGACCCCCAGGGGCCCTTGAGGGGGGAGACCCAGTACTTC.

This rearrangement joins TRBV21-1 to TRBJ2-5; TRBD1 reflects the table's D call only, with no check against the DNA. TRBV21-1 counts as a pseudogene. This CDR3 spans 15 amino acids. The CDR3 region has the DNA TGTGCCAGCAGCATTAGACAGGACACCCAAGAGACCCAGTACTTC. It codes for CASSIRQDTQETQYF.

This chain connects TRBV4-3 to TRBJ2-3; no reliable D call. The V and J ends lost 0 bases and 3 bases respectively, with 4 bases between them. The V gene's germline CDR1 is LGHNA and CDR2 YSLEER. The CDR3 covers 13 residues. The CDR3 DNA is TGCGCCAGCAGCCAAGATGGGACAGATACGCAGTATTTT. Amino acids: CASSQDGTDTQYF.

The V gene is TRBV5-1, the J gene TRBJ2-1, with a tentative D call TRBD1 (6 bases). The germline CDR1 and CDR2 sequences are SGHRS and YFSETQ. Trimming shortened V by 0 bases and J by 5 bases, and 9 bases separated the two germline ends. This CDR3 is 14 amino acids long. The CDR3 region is CASSLAAGDNEQFF. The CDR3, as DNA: TGCGCCAGCAGCTTGGCGGCAGGGGACAATGAGCAGTTCTTC.

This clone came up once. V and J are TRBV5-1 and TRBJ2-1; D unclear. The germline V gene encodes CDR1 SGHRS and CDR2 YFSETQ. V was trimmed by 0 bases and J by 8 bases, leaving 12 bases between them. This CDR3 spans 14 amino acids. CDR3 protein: CASSLVQAGDEQFF. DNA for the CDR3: TGCGCCAGCAGCTTGGTCCAGGCAGGAGATGAGCAGTTCTTC.

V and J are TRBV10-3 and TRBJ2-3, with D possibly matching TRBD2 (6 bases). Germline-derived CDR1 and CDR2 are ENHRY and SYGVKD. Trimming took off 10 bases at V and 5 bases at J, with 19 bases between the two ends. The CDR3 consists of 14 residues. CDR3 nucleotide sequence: TGTGCCACCCGACGGGAGTTGGCGGGAGATACGCAGTATTTT. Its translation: CATRRELAGDTQYF.

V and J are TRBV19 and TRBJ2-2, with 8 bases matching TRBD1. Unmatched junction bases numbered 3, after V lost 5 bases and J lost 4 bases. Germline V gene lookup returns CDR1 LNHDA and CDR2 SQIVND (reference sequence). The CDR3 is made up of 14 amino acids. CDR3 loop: CASSRTGSTGELFF. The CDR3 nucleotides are TGTGCCAGTAGTCGGACAGGGTCCACCGGGGAGCTGTTTTTT. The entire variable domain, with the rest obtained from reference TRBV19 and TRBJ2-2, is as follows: DGGITQSPKYLFRKEGQNVTLSCEQNLNHDAMYWYRQDPGQGLRLIYYSQIVNDFQKGDIAEGYSVSREKKESFPLTVTSAQKNPTAFYLCASSRTGSTGELFFGEGSRLTVL.

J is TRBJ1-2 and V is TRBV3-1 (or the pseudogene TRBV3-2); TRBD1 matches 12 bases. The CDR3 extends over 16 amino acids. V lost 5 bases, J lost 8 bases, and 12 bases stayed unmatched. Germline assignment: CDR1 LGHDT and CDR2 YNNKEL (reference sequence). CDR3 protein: CASSVPGTGGAEGYTF. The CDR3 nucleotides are TGTGCCAGCAGCGTCCCCGGGACAGGGGGCGCGGAAGGCTACACCTTC.

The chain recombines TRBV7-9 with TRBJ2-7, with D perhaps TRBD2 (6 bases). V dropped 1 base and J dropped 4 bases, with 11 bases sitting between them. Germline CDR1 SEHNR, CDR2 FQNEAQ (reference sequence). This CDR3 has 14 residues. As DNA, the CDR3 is TGTGCCAGCAGCTTAGATGAAGCGGGTTACGAGCAGTACTTC. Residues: CASSLDEAGYEQYF.

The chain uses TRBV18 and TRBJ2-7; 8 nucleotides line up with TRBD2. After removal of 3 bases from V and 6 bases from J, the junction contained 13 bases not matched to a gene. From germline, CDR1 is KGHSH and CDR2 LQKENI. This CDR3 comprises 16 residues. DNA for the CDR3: TGTGCCAGCTCACCGCTAGGAAGCGGGAGTATGCGCGAGCAGTACTTC. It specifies CASSPLGSGSMREQYF.

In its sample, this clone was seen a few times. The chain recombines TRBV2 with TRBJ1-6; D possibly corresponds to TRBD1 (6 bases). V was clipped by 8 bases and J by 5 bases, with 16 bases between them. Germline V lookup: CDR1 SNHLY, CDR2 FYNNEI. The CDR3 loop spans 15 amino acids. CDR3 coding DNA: TGTGCCAGCTTTACGGTACAGGGTAATAATTCACCCCTCCACTTT. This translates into CASFTVQGNNSPLHF. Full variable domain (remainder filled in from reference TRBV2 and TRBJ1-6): EPEVTQTPSHQVTQMGQEVILRCVPISNHLYFYWYRQILGQKVEFLVSFYNNEISEKSEIFDDQFSVERPDGSNFTLKIRSTKLEDSAMYFCASFTVQGNNSPLHFGNGTRLTVT.

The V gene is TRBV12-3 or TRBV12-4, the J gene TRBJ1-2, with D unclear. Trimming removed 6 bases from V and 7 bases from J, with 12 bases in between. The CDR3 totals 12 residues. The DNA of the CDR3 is TGTGCCAGCAGCGCAGCCATTGGTGGCTACACCTTC. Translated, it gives CASSAAIGGYTF.

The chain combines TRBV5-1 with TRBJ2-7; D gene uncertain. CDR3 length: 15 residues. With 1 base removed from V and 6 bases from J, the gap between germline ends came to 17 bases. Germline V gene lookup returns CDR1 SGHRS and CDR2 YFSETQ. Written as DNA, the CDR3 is TGCGCCAGCAGCTTGTTAGGACGCGCCCCAAGCGAGCAGTACTTC. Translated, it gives CASSLLGRAPSEQYF.

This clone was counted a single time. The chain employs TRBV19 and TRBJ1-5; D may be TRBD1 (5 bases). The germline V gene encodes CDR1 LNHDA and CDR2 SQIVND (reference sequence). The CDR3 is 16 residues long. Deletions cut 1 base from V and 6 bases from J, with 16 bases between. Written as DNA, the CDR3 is TGTGCCAGTAGTATAGTCTGGGGCGGCCCCGGTCAGCCCCAGCATTTT. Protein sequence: CASSIVWGGPGQPQHF.

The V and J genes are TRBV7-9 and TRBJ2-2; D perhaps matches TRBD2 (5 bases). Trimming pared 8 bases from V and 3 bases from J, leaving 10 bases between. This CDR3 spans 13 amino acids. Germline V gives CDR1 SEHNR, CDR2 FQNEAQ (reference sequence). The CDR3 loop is CASPADYTGELFF. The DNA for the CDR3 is TGTGCCAGCCCTGCGGACTACACCGGGGAGCTGTTTTTT.

This CDR3 is CASSMALAKNIQYF. CDR3 DNA sequence: TGTGCCAGCAGCATGGCCTTAGCCAAAAACATTCAGTACTTC. The chain uses TRBV6-6 and TRBJ2-4; D not certain. Germline loops: CDR1 MNHNY, CDR2 SVGAGI (reference sequence). CDR3 length: 14 amino acids. Trimming cost V 6 bases and J 0 bases, with 9 bases left between them.

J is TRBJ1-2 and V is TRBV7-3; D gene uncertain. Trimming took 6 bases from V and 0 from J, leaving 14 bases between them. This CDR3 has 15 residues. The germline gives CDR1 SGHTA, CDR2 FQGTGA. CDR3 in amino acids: CASSPKHLTNYGYTF. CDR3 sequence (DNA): TGTGCCAGCAGTCCGAAACACCTGACTAACTATGGCTACACCTTC.

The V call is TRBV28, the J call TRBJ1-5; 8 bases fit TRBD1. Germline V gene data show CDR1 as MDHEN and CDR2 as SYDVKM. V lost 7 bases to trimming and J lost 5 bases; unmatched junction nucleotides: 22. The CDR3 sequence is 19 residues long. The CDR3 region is CASMAGDRWAFMGHQPQHF. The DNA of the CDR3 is TGTGCCAGCATGGCCGGGGACAGGTGGGCCTTTATGGGCCATCAGCCCCAGCATTTT.

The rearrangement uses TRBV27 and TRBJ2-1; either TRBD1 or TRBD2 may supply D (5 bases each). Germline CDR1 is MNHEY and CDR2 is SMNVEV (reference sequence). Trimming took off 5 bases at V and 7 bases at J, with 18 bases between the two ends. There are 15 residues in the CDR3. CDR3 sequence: CASSKSGTTVNEQFF. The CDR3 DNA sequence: TGTGCCAGCAGTAAGTCCGGGACCACGGTAAATGAGCAGTTCTTC.

The CDR3 DNA reads TGTGCCAGCAGTTTAAGTGTGAACACCGGGGAGCTGTTTTTT. Protein product: CASSLSVNTGELFF. The chain couples TRBV28 to TRBJ2-2; D gene ambiguous. The germline V and J ends were trimmed by 2 bases and 1 base, with 5 bases remaining between them. Germline assignment: CDR1 MDHEN and CDR2 SYDVKM. CDR3 length: 14 residues.

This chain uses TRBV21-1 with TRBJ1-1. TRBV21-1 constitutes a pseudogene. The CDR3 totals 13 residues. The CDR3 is CASNEGQNTEAFF. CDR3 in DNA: TGTGCCAGCAACGAGGGGCAGAACACTGAAGCTTTCTTT.

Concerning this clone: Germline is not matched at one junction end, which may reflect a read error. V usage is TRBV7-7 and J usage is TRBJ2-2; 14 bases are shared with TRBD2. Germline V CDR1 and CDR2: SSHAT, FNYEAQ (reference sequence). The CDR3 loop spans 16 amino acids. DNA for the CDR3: TGTGCTAGCAGCCCCGCGACTAGCGGGAGGGCCGGGGAGCTGTTTTTT. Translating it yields CASSPATSGRAGELFF.

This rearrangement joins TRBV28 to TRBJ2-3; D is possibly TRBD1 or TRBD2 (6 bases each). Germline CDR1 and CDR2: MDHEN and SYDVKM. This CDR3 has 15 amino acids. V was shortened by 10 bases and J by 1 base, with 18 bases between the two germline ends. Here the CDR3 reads CATLSSGAGTDTQYF. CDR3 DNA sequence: TGTGCCACCCTGTCCTCGGGGGCGGGCACAGATACGCAGTATTTT.